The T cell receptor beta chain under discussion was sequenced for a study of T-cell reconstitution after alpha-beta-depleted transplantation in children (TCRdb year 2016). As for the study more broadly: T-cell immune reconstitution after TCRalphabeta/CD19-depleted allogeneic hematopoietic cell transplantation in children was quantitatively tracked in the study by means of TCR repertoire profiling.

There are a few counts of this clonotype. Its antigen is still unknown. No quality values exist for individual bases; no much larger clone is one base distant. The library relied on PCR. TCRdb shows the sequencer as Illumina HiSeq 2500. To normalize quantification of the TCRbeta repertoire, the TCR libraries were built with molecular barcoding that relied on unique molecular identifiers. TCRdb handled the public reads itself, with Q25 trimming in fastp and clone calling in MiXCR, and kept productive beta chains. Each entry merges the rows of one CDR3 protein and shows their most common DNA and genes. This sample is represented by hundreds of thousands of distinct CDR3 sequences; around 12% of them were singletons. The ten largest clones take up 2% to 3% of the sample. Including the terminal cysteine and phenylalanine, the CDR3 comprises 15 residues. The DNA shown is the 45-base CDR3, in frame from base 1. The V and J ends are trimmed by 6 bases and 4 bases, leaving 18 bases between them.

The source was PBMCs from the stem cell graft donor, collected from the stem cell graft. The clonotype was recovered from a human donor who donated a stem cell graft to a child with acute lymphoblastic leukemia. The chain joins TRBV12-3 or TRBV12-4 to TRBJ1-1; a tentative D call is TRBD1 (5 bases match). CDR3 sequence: CASSKWGEVGTEAFF. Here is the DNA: TGTGCCAGCAGCAAATGGGGGGAAGTGGGCACTGAAGCTTTCTTT.